The entry below describes one T cell receptor (beta chain). Its target is unknown. This entry comes from a study of response to subunit inactivated influenza vaccine. Regarding the study as a whole: The study's authors posited that every seasonal influenza vaccination enlists few new T cells.

From the RT-PCR reads, TCRdb called clonotypes with MiXCR, one entry per CDR3 protein. The data show hundreds of thousands of distinct CDR3 sequences, around 13% seen once. Germline V gene data show CDR1 as SGDLS and CDR2 as YYNGEE. V lost 4 bases to trimming and J lost 5 bases; unmatched junction nucleotides: 13. The CDR3 runs 16 residues. The starting material was PBMCs from blood, obtained about 14 days before vaccination. The genes are TRBV9 and TRBJ2-5; the match to TRBD1 covers 8 bases. The clonotype was recovered from a man over 45 who received an inactivated influenza vaccine. CDR3 loop: CASSPDLTGAGETQYF. The CDR3 DNA sequence: TGTGCCAGCAGCCCAGACCTGACAGGGGCGGGGGAGACCCAGTACTTC.